This TCR beta chain was recovered during a study of CD8 T cells in Susac syndrome. Study-wide findings and caveats: As the study acknowledged, the number of individuals in its TCR sequencing and HLA analysis was relatively small.

Included as multiple sclerosis controls were treatment-naive patients who had stable or active relapsing-remitting disease. Negative magnetic isolation gave CD8+ and CD4+ cells; FACS enriched CD8+ TEMRA. Roughly 0.45 to 1 ug RNA was reverse transcribed with random hexamers. Across 54 Vbeta and 13 Jbeta, immunoSEQ multiplex PCR amplified TCR beta CDR3. TCRdb re-called the immunoSEQ multiplex PCR reads through MiXCR, storing one row per CDR3 protein. Altogether roughly 400,000 distinct CDR3 sequences are present, approximately 85% being singletons, with the ten largest covering under 0.15%. CDR3 size: 13 residues. Germline-derived CDR1 and CDR2 are SGHVT and SQSDAQ. V dropped 5 bases and J dropped 4; count of bases not matched to a gene: 4. Points on this clonotype: Its matching antigen is unknown.

This TCR came from a human donor with multiple sclerosis. The rearrangement joins TRBV7-4 to TRBJ1-1; 7 nucleotides match TRBD1. Specimen: CD8+ T cells from PBMCs. The CDR3: CASSPTGATEAFF. For the CDR3, the DNA is TGTGCCAGCAGCCCCACAGGGGCCACTGAAGCTTTCTTT.